The rows below give T cell receptor beta chains drawn from one sample of a study of blood T cell repertoires in COVID-19. Assay used: immunoSEQ multiplex PCR; TCRdb lists only in-frame clones, some missing. Among some 140,000 clones, roughly four fifths were seen once, and the ten largest hold about 29%. Sequencing input: peripheral blood. The receptors stem from a woman aged 60 to 75 with acute or convalescent COVID-19. Each CDR3 is given with its conserved first and last residue. A D gene is named only where the DNA matches it firmly. Part of the rows lack a size; the others show once, few, many or a class for expanded clones.

abundance: -
j_gene: TRBJ2-5
v_gene: TRBV14
d_gene: -
CDR3aa: CASSQDTTGTQYF
CDR3nt: TGTGCCAGCAGCCAAGATACTACGGGGACCCAGTACTTC

abundance: once
j_gene: TRBJ2-2
v_gene: TRBV5-1
d_gene: -
CDR3aa: CASSFLAGQGSTGELFF
CDR3nt: TGCGCCAGCAGCTTTCTAGCCGGCCAGGGGAGCACCGGGGAGCTGTTTTTT

abundance: -
j_gene: TRBJ2-3
v_gene: TRBV7-9
d_gene: TRBD1
CDR3aa: CANGQGSTDTQYF
CDR3nt: TGTGCCAACGGACAGGGGAGCACAGATACGCAGTATTTT

abundance: -
j_gene: TRBJ1-5
v_gene: TRBV19
d_gene: TRBD1
CDR3aa: CASSILGTGDQPQHF
CDR3nt: TGTGCCAGTAGTATACTCGGGACAGGGGATCAGCCCCAGCATTTT

abundance: -
j_gene: TRBJ1-4
v_gene: TRBV9
d_gene: -
CDR3aa: CASSLTSGLRGNEKLFF
CDR3nt: TGTGCCAGCAGCTTAACCTCAGGGTTGAGAGGTAATGAAAAACTGTTTTTT

abundance: -
j_gene: TRBJ1-3
v_gene: TRBV20-1
d_gene: -
CDR3aa: CSASSRGTNSGNTIYF
CDR3nt: TGCAGTGCTAGTAGCAGGGGAACGAACTCTGGAAACACCATATATTTT

abundance: -
j_gene: TRBJ1-5
v_gene: TRBV19
d_gene: -
CDR3aa: CASSSQFRGQPQHF
CDR3nt: TGTGCCAGTAGCTCGCAGTTTAGAGGACAGCCCCAGCATTTT

abundance: -
j_gene: TRBJ2-5
v_gene: TRBV30
d_gene: -
CDR3aa: CAWSRRGEVETQYF
CDR3nt: TGTGCCTGGAGTAGGAGGGGCGAAGTGGAGACCCAGTACTTC

abundance: -
j_gene: TRBJ2-1
v_gene: TRBV18
d_gene: -
CDR3aa: CASSPPGVSSYNEQFF
CDR3nt: TGTGCCAGCTCACCACCAGGGGTCAGCTCCTACAATGAGCAGTTCTTC

abundance: -
j_gene: TRBJ1-2
v_gene: TRBV11-2
d_gene: -
CDR3aa: CASRPRPGQSYGYTF
CDR3nt: TGTGCCAGCAGGCCCCGGCCGGGACAAAGCTATGGCTACACCTTC

abundance: -
j_gene: TRBJ1-5
v_gene: TRBV6-6
d_gene: TRBD1
CDR3aa: CASSSGQGDQPQHF
CDR3nt: TGTGCCAGCAGTTCGGGACAGGGAGATCAGCCCCAGCATTTT

abundance: -
j_gene: TRBJ1-6
v_gene: TRBV4-2
d_gene: -
CDR3aa: CASSHGGTGLNSPLHF
CDR3nt: TGTGCCAGCAGCCATGGCGGAACAGGGCTTAATTCACCCCTCCACTTT

abundance: -
j_gene: TRBJ2-2
v_gene: TRBV12-3/TRBV12-4
d_gene: -
CDR3aa: CASNRGNTGELFF
CDR3nt: TGTGCCAGCAACCGGGGGAACACCGGGGAGCTGTTTTTT

abundance: -
j_gene: TRBJ2-1
v_gene: TRBV2
d_gene: TRBD2
CDR3aa: CASSEMGSGGFYEQFF
CDR3nt: TGTGCCAGCAGTGAAATGGGTAGCGGGGGGTTCTATGAGCAGTTCTTC

abundance: -
j_gene: TRBJ2-3
v_gene: TRBV3-1/TRBV3-2
d_gene: -
CDR3aa: CASSQGTGLSTDTQYF
CDR3nt: TGTGCCAGCAGCCAAGGGACGGGACTCAGCACAGATACGCAGTATTTT

abundance: once
j_gene: TRBJ1-2
v_gene: TRBV2
d_gene: -
CDR3aa: CASGGVGRGGYTF
CDR3nt: TGTGCCAGCGGAGGTGTGGGGCGGGGTGGCTACACCTTC

abundance: -
j_gene: TRBJ2-1
v_gene: TRBV18
d_gene: -
CDR3aa: CASSHPSDSYNEQFF
CDR3nt: TGTGCCAGCTCCCACCCCTCGGACAGCTACAATGAGCAGTTCTTC

abundance: -
j_gene: TRBJ2-5
v_gene: TRBV11-2
d_gene: TRBD2
CDR3aa: CASSLDGLRTGGKETQYF
CDR3nt: TGTGCCAGCAGCTTAGATGGTCTCAGGACGGGGGGAAAAGAGACCCAGTACTTC

abundance: -
j_gene: TRBJ1-3
v_gene: TRBV6-5
d_gene: -
CDR3aa: CASRQASQGNTIYF
CDR3nt: TGTGCCAGCAGACAGGCCAGCCAAGGAAACACCATATATTTT

abundance: medium-sized
j_gene: TRBJ2-7
v_gene: TRBV4-1
d_gene: -
CDR3aa: CASSPNSGSYEQYF
CDR3nt: TGCGCCAGCAGCCCAAACTCCGGGAGCTACGAGCAGTACTTC

abundance: -
j_gene: TRBJ1-5
v_gene: TRBV6-5
d_gene: TRBD1
CDR3aa: CASKQGGRNQPQHF
CDR3nt: TGTGCCAGCAAACAAGGGGGCCGCAATCAGCCCCAGCATTTT

abundance: few
j_gene: TRBJ1-3
v_gene: TRBV11-3
d_gene: -
CDR3aa: CASSPTVGADTIYF
CDR3nt: TGTGCCAGCAGCCCCACGGTCGGAGCGGACACCATATATTTT

abundance: -
j_gene: TRBJ2-1
v_gene: TRBV7-9
d_gene: -
CDR3aa: CASSLGAQGDRFF
CDR3nt: TGTGCCAGCAGCTTAGGGGCACAGGGAGACCGGTTCTTC

abundance: few
j_gene: TRBJ1-4
v_gene: TRBV12-3/TRBV12-4
d_gene: -
CDR3aa: CASKPRGSEKLFF
CDR3nt: TGTGCCAGCAAACCTCGGGGGAGTGAAAAACTGTTTTTT

abundance: -
j_gene: TRBJ2-3
v_gene: TRBV18
d_gene: TRBD2
CDR3aa: CASSPGTSGGSSTDTQYF
CDR3nt: TGTGCCAGCTCACCCGGGACTAGCGGGGGGTCCTCCACAGATACGCAGTATTTT

abundance: -
j_gene: TRBJ2-1
v_gene: TRBV11-1
d_gene: -
CDR3aa: CASSLGLDNEQFF
CDR3nt: TGTGCCAGCAGCTTAGGGCTGGACAATGAGCAGTTCTTC

abundance: -
j_gene: TRBJ2-3
v_gene: TRBV29-1
d_gene: -
CDR3aa: CSVETKWGSGSTDTQYF
CDR3nt: TGCAGCGTAGAGACAAAATGGGGTTCGGGGAGCACAGATACGCAGTATTTT